This T cell receptor (beta chain) was retrieved from a study of blood T cell repertoires in COVID-19. Generated by immunoSEQ multiplex PCR, the TCRdb table keeps only in-frame clones and is missing some. The sample has under 200,000 clones, approximately 88% seen once. This clone was seen only once. The junction and the germline gene differ at one end; a read error may be behind it. CDR1 is DFQATT, CDR2 SNEGSKA, per germline (reference sequence). There are 9 residues in the CDR3. V is TRBV20-1 and J is TRBJ2-7, with a tentative D call TRBD2 (6 bases). Sequencing was done on a sample of peripheral blood. The receptor was derived from a woman aged 60 to 75 who had recovered from COVID-19. Here the CDR3 DNA reads TGCAGTGCCGCTAGCGCCGGGTCCTTC. Translating it yields CSAASAGSF.